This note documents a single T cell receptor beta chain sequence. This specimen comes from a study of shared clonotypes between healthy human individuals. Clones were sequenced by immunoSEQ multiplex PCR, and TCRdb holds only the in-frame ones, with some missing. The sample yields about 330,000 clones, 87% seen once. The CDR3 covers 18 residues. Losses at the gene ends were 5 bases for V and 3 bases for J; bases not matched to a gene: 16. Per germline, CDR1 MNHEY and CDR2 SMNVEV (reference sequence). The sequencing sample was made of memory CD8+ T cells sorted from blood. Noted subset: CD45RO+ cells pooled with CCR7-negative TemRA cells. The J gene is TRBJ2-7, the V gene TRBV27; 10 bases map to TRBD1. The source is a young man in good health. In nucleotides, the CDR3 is TGTGCCAGCAGTCGCACCCCTAGGACAGGGGGTATACACTACGAGCAGTACTTC. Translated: CASSRTPRTGGIHYEQYF.